The rows below give T cell receptor beta chains drawn from one sample of a study of beta chain features in type 1 diabetes. The data were produced by immunoSEQ multiplex PCR, yet TCRdb's version contains in-frame clones alone and is incomplete. The sample contains roughly 150,000 clones, 10% of which appear only once. The sample was central memory CD4+ T cells from blood. All receptors derive from a young man with type 1 diabetes. Both conserved end residues are part of each CDR3. The D gene is left open where the match is weak. Size tells how often a clone was seen (once, few, many) or the class of an expanded clone, and some rows leave it out.

D gene: TRBD2; J gene: TRBJ2-4; V gene: TRBV6-1; clone size: -; CDR3 DNA: TGTGCCAGCAGCCCGGGAGGGGAAAACATTCAGTACTTC; CDR3 protein: CASSPGGENIQYF
D gene: TRBD1; J gene: TRBJ1-5; V gene: TRBV6-6; clone size: -; CDR3 DNA: TGTGCCAGCAGACCCGGGACAGGGGTCAATCAGCCCCAGCATTTT; CDR3 protein: CASRPGTGVNQPQHF
D gene: -; J gene: TRBJ1-1; V gene: TRBV5-4; clone size: few; CDR3 DNA: TGTGCCAGCAGCTTAGCTGAGAACACTGAAGCTTTCTTT; CDR3 protein: CASSLAENTEAFF
D gene: TRBD2; J gene: TRBJ2-5; V gene: TRBV7-2; clone size: -; CDR3 DNA: TGTGCCAGCAGCTTTAGCGGGAGGGAGCAGTACTTC; CDR3 protein: CASSFSGREQYF
D gene: TRBD1; J gene: TRBJ1-5; V gene: TRBV7-9; clone size: few; CDR3 DNA: TGTGCCAGCAGCCCTGGGACAGGAAATCAGCCCCAGCATTTT; CDR3 protein: CASSPGTGNQPQHF
D gene: -; J gene: TRBJ2-1; V gene: TRBV28; clone size: few; CDR3 DNA: TGTGCCAGCTTGGAGGGCGGGTTGGACAATGAGCAGTTCTTC; CDR3 protein: CASLEGGLDNEQFF
D gene: TRBD2; J gene: TRBJ2-1; V gene: TRBV7-3; clone size: few; CDR3 DNA: TGTGCCAGCAGCTTATATGGACTAGCGGAGGGATTCTACAATGAGCAGTTCTTC; CDR3 protein: CASSLYGLAEGFYNEQFF
D gene: TRBD2; J gene: TRBJ2-1; V gene: TRBV5-1; clone size: few; CDR3 DNA: TGCGCCAGCAGCGCATCTTCCGGGACTAGAGGATTACTCTTC; CDR3 protein: CASSASSGTRGLLF
D gene: -; J gene: TRBJ2-7; V gene: TRBV5-1; clone size: few; CDR3 DNA: TGCGCCAGCAGCTTGGAGGGGACAACCTACGAGCAGTACTTC; CDR3 protein: CASSLEGTTYEQYF
D gene: TRBD2; J gene: TRBJ2-1; V gene: TRBV5-1; clone size: -; CDR3 DNA: TGCGCCAGCAGCTTGGACCCAGCGGGAGGCAATGAGCAGTTCTTC; CDR3 protein: CASSLDPAGGNEQFF
D gene: -; J gene: TRBJ2-2; V gene: TRBV5-1; clone size: -; CDR3 DNA: TGCGCCAGCAGCTCACAAACAGGGCGTAGCACCGGGGAGCTGTTTTTT; CDR3 protein: CASSSQTGRSTGELFF
D gene: TRBD1; J gene: TRBJ1-1; V gene: TRBV28; clone size: few; CDR3 DNA: TGTGCCAGCAGTTTCAATTCAGGGGGTCACACTGAAGCTTTCTTT; CDR3 protein: CASSFNSGGHTEAFF
D gene: -; J gene: TRBJ2-2; V gene: TRBV29-1; clone size: -; CDR3 DNA: TGCAGCGTTGATCTACAGGGTACCGGGGAGCTGTTTTTT; CDR3 protein: CSVDLQGTGELFF
D gene: -; J gene: TRBJ2-1; V gene: TRBV5-1; clone size: few; CDR3 DNA: TGCGCCAGCAGCTCTGCAGGGGGGATCTACAATGAGCAGTTCTTC; CDR3 protein: CASSSAGGIYNEQFF
D gene: -; J gene: TRBJ2-7; V gene: TRBV28; clone size: -; CDR3 DNA: TGTGCCAGCAGTGCACCGATAACTGGTGAGCAGTACTTC; CDR3 protein: CASSAPITGEQYF
D gene: -; J gene: TRBJ1-1; V gene: TRBV30; clone size: few; CDR3 DNA: TGTGCCCGGGGAGGGAACACTGAAGCTTTCTTT; CDR3 protein: CARGGNTEAFF
D gene: TRBD1; J gene: TRBJ2-7; V gene: TRBV2; clone size: -; CDR3 DNA: TGTGCCAGCAGTGGGGGGACAGGGGAGAGCGAGCAGTACTTC; CDR3 protein: CASSGGTGESEQYF
D gene: TRBD2; J gene: TRBJ2-1; V gene: TRBV5-1; clone size: -; CDR3 DNA: TGCGCCAGCAGCTCCCAGGGACTAGGGTCTTACAATGAGCAGTTCTTC; CDR3 protein: CASSSQGLGSYNEQFF
D gene: TRBD1; J gene: TRBJ1-2; V gene: TRBV6-5; clone size: few; CDR3 DNA: TGTGCCAGCAGGTCAGGGGGTCGTAACTATGGCTACACCTTC; CDR3 protein: CASRSGGRNYGYTF
D gene: -; J gene: TRBJ2-2; V gene: TRBV30; clone size: -; CDR3 DNA: TGTGCCTGGAGTATCTTACTCAACACCGGGGAGCTGTTTTTT; CDR3 protein: CAWSILLNTGELFF
D gene: -; J gene: TRBJ2-7; V gene: TRBV28; clone size: few; CDR3 DNA: TGTGCCAGCAGTTTAGGGTCCGGGAGCGGCAACGAGCAGTACTTC; CDR3 protein: CASSLGSGSGNEQYF
D gene: TRBD1; J gene: TRBJ1-2; V gene: TRBV4-2; clone size: few; CDR3 DNA: TGTGCCAGCAGCCAAGAAATACAGGGGACCAACTATGGCTACACCTTC; CDR3 protein: CASSQEIQGTNYGYTF
D gene: -; J gene: TRBJ2-2; V gene: TRBV4-1; clone size: few; CDR3 DNA: TGCGCCAGCAGCCCACAGTACTACACCGGGGAGCTGTTTTTT; CDR3 protein: CASSPQYYTGELFF
D gene: -; J gene: TRBJ2-7; V gene: TRBV28; clone size: -; CDR3 DNA: TGTGCCAGCAGTAAACCCCAGGGCCACGAGCAGTACTTC; CDR3 protein: CASSKPQGHEQYF
D gene: -; J gene: TRBJ1-2; V gene: TRBV7-2; clone size: few; CDR3 DNA: TGTGCCAGCAGCTTAGCCCAGGACTATCTAGGCTACACCTTC; CDR3 protein: CASSLAQDYLGYTF
D gene: -; J gene: TRBJ1-4; V gene: TRBV5-1; clone size: -; CDR3 DNA: TGCGCCAGCAGCCCCAGGGGAGCTAATGAAAAACTGTTTTTT; CDR3 protein: CASSPRGANEKLFF
D gene: -; J gene: TRBJ1-3; V gene: TRBV29-1; clone size: few; CDR3 DNA: TGCAGCGTCCAGATTTTCTCTGGAAACACCATATATTTT; CDR3 protein: CSVQIFSGNTIYF
D gene: TRBD2; J gene: TRBJ2-6; V gene: TRBV29-1; clone size: few; CDR3 DNA: TGCAGCACCCGGGAGGAGCGCGTCCTGACTTTC; CDR3 protein: CSTREERVLTF
D gene: TRBD1; J gene: TRBJ2-5; V gene: TRBV18; clone size: -; CDR3 DNA: TGTGCCAGCTCAACTCAACAGGGGGTCGACGAGACCCAGTACTTC; CDR3 protein: CASSTQQGVDETQYF
D gene: TRBD1; J gene: TRBJ1-5; V gene: TRBV19; clone size: few; CDR3 DNA: TGTGCCAGTAGTCTCATTCTTGGGGACAGCTCCAATCAGCCCCAGCATTTT; CDR3 protein: CASSLILGDSSNQPQHF
D gene: -; J gene: TRBJ2-5; V gene: TRBV2; clone size: -; CDR3 DNA: TGTGCCAGCAGTGAAGCGCTACTCCAGGGGAGAGAGACCCAGTACTTC; CDR3 protein: CASSEALLQGRETQYF
D gene: -; J gene: TRBJ2-3; V gene: TRBV6-6; clone size: few; CDR3 DNA: TGTGCCAGCAGCCCCGATCTAGGAGGAGTGCAGTATTTT; CDR3 protein: CASSPDLGGVQYF
D gene: TRBD2; J gene: TRBJ2-1; V gene: TRBV7-8; clone size: few; CDR3 DNA: TGTGCCAGCAGCTTAAGGCTAGCGGGAGTGGTTGAGCAGTTCTTC; CDR3 protein: CASSLRLAGVVEQFF
D gene: -; J gene: TRBJ1-1; V gene: TRBV7-9; clone size: -; CDR3 DNA: TGTGCCAGCAGCTTAACACGTCCGAACACTGAAGCTTTCTTT; CDR3 protein: CASSLTRPNTEAFF
D gene: -; J gene: TRBJ1-1; V gene: TRBV6-1; clone size: few; CDR3 DNA: TGTGCCAGCAGGACAGGACTGAACACTGAAGCTTTCTTT; CDR3 protein: CASRTGLNTEAFF
D gene: -; J gene: TRBJ2-1; V gene: TRBV7-8; clone size: -; CDR3 DNA: TGTGCCAGCAGCCCGCCGATCAGTGAGCAGTTCTTC; CDR3 protein: CASSPPISEQFF
D gene: -; J gene: TRBJ1-4; V gene: TRBV7-2; clone size: few; CDR3 DNA: TGTGCCAGCAGCTTAGGATCCGGGTTTGAAAAACTGTTTTTT; CDR3 protein: CASSLGSGFEKLFF
D gene: -; J gene: TRBJ2-7; V gene: TRBV5-1; clone size: -; CDR3 DNA: TGCGCCAGCAGCCCGGACAGTTCCTACGAGCAGTACTTC; CDR3 protein: CASSPDSSYEQYF
D gene: -; J gene: TRBJ1-1; V gene: TRBV5-1; clone size: -; CDR3 DNA: TGCGCCAGCAGCTTGGGGAGTCCGAACACTGAAGCTTTCTTT; CDR3 protein: CASSLGSPNTEAFF
D gene: TRBD1; J gene: TRBJ1-5; V gene: TRBV23-1; clone size: few; CDR3 DNA: TGCGCCAGCACCGAGAAACAGGGGCGAAATCAGCCCCAGCATTTT; CDR3 protein: CASTEKQGRNQPQHF
D gene: -; J gene: TRBJ1-1; V gene: TRBV28; clone size: -; CDR3 DNA: TGTGCCAGCAGTTTACGGAACACTGAAGCTTTCTTT; CDR3 protein: CASSLRNTEAFF
D gene: -; J gene: TRBJ2-2; V gene: TRBV15; clone size: -; CDR3 DNA: TGTGCCACCAGCAGAGTTGGGAGACCCGACACCGGGGAGCTGTTTTTT; CDR3 protein: CATSRVGRPDTGELFF
D gene: -; J gene: TRBJ2-3; V gene: TRBV29-1; clone size: few; CDR3 DNA: TGCAGCGTTGGTTTGACGGAGGATACGCAGTATTTT; CDR3 protein: CSVGLTEDTQYF
D gene: -; J gene: TRBJ2-7; V gene: TRBV7-2; clone size: once; CDR3 DNA: TGTGCCAGCAGCCCAACATCGGTTGGGGGGTACGAGCAGTACTTC; CDR3 protein: CASSPTSVGGYEQYF
D gene: TRBD2; J gene: TRBJ2-1; V gene: TRBV6-6; clone size: few; CDR3 DNA: TGTGCCAGCAGTCCCCAAAGCGGGGCCTACAATGAGCAGTTCTTC; CDR3 protein: CASSPQSGAYNEQFF
D gene: -; J gene: TRBJ2-4; V gene: TRBV28; clone size: few; CDR3 DNA: TGTGCCAGCAATCGCGGGGCCTGGGACATTCAGTACTTC; CDR3 protein: CASNRGAWDIQYF
D gene: -; J gene: TRBJ2-3; V gene: TRBV5-6; clone size: -; CDR3 DNA: TGTGCCAGCAGCTTTACAGCTTCAGATACGCAGTATTTT; CDR3 protein: CASSFTASDTQYF
D gene: TRBD1; J gene: TRBJ2-3; V gene: TRBV27; clone size: few; CDR3 DNA: TGTGCCAGCAGTCAGACAGGGACCCACGCAGATACGCAGTATTTT; CDR3 protein: CASSQTGTHADTQYF
D gene: -; J gene: TRBJ2-3; V gene: TRBV27; clone size: few; CDR3 DNA: TGTGCCAGCAGTTTTGATTACGGAAGAGGGTCAGGAGATACGCAGTATTTT; CDR3 protein: CASSFDYGRGSGDTQYF
D gene: -; J gene: TRBJ1-5; V gene: TRBV19; clone size: -; CDR3 DNA: TGTGCCAGTAGTATGACAGGTCCCCATCAGCCCCAGCATTTT; CDR3 protein: CASSMTGPHQPQHF
D gene: -; J gene: TRBJ2-1; V gene: TRBV7-9; clone size: -; CDR3 DNA: TGTGCCAGCAGCGGAGGATCTAGCAGTCTCAACAATGAGCAGTTCTTC; CDR3 protein: CASSGGSSSLNNEQFF
D gene: -; J gene: TRBJ2-2; V gene: TRBV4-2; clone size: few; CDR3 DNA: TGTGCCAGCAGCCAAGACCCGGTGCCTAGCATAGGTCCCGGGGAGCTGTTTTTT; CDR3 protein: CASSQDPVPSIGPGELFF
D gene: TRBD1; J gene: TRBJ1-2; V gene: TRBV7-9; clone size: -; CDR3 DNA: TGTGCCAGCAGCTTAGCCACAGGGGATGGCTACACCTTC; CDR3 protein: CASSLATGDGYTF
D gene: TRBD1; J gene: TRBJ1-5; V gene: TRBV25-1; clone size: few; CDR3 DNA: TGTGCCAGCAGGGAGACAGGGGACAATCAGCCCCAGCATTTT; CDR3 protein: CASRETGDNQPQHF
D gene: -; J gene: TRBJ2-7; V gene: TRBV19; clone size: few; CDR3 DNA: TGTGCCAGTAGTGCGGCCTCCTGGGTCGAGCAGTACTTC; CDR3 protein: CASSAASWVEQYF